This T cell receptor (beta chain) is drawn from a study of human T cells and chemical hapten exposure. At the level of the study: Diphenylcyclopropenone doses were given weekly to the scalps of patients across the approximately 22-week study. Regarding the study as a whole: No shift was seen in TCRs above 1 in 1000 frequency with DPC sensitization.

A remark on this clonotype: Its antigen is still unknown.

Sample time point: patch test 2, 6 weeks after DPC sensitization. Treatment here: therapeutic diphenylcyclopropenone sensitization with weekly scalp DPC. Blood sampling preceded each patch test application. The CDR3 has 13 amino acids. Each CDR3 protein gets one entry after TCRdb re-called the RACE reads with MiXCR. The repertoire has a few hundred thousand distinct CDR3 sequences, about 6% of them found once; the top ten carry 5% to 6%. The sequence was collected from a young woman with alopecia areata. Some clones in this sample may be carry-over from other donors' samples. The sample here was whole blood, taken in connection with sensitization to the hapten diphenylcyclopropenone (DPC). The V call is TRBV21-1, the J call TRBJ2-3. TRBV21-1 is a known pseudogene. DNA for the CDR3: TGTGCCAGCAGCAAAGCTAGTCCAGATACGCAGTATTTT. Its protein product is CASSKASPDTQYF.